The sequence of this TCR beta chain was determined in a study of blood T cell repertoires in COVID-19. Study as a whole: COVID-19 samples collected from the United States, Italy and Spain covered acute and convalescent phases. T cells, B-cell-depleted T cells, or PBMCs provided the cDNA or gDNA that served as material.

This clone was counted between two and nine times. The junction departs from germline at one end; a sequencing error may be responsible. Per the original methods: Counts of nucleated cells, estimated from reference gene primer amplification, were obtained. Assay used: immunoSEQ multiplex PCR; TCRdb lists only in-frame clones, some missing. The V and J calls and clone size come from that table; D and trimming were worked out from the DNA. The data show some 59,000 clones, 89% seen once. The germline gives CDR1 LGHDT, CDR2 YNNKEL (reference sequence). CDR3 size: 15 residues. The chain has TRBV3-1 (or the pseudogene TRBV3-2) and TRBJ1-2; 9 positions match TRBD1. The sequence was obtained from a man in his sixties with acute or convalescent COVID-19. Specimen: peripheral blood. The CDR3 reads CASSQGQGRDYGYTF. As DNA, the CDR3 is TGTGCCAGCAGTCAAGGACAGGGGCGGGACTATGGCTACACCTTC.